The entry that follows covers one T cell receptor (beta chain) sequence. Its antigen is unknown. The sample comes from a study of cytomegalovirus exposure and HLA in healthy donors. The study, taken as a whole, reports: A later analysis found TCR association rates differed by HLA locus, highest for DRB1 and lowest for HLA-C.

Vbeta (60) and Jbeta (13) primers were used in the PCR. Here immunoSEQ multiplex PCR was the method, and the copy in TCRdb shows in-frame clones only, minus some. The data contain roughly 220,000 clones, just under 70% of them seen just once; the ten biggest clones take up around 2.6%. The receptor's source is a man aged 35 to 55 in good health and CMV-seropositive. Sample: PBMCs.

The CDR3 DNA is TGTGCCAGCACCAAGGGGAGGGACCCCCTAGGGGTGCAGTACTTC. Amino acid sequence: CASTKGRDPLGVQYF. V usage is TRBV28 and J usage is TRBJ2-7; 7 bases agree with TRBD2. CDR1 is MDHEN, CDR2 SYDVKM, per germline. The V and J ends lost 7 bases and 9 bases, in that order; junction bases with no gene match: 18. This CDR3 comprises 15 residues. The variable domain in full, with the rest retrieved from reference TRBV28 and TRBJ2-7, is DVKVTQSSRYLVKRTGEKVFLECVQDMDHENMFWYRQDPGLGLRLIYFSYDVKMKEKGDIPEGYSVSREKKERFSLILESASTNQTSMYLCASTKGRDPLGVQYFGPGTRLTVT.